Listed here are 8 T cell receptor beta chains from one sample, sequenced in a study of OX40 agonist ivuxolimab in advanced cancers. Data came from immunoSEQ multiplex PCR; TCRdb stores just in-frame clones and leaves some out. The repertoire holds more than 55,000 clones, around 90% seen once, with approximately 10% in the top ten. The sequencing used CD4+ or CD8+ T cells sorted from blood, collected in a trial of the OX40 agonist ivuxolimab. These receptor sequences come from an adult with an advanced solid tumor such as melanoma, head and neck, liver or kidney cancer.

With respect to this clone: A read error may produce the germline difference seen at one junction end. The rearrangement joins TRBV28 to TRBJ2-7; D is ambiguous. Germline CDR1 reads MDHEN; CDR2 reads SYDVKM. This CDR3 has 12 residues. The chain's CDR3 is CASRRRSNEQYF. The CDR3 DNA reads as TGTGCCAGCAGGAGGCGCTCCAACGAGCAGTACTTC.

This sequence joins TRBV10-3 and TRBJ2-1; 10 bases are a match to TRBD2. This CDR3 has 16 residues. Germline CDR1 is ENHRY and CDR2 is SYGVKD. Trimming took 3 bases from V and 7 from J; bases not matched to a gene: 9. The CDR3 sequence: CAISDLAGDVSNEQFF. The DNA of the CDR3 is TGTGCCATCAGTGATCTAGCGGGGGACGTGAGTAATGAGCAGTTCTTC.

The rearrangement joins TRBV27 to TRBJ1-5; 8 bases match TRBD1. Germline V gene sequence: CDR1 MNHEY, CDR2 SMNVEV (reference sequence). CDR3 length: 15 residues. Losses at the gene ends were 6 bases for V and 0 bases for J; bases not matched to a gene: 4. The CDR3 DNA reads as TGTGCCAGCAGCGGGACAGGTGATAGCAATCAGCCCCAGCATTTT. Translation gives CASSGTGDSNQPQHF.

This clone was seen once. The CDR3 bases are TGTGCCAGCAGCGTAGAAGGAGGGTCCCCTAATGAAAAACTGTTTTTT. The encoded protein is CASSVEGGSPNEKLFF. The chain couples TRBV9 to TRBJ1-4, with no clear D. Trimming pared 0 bases from V and 3 bases from J, leaving 12 bases between. This CDR3 comprises 16 residues. Germline CDR1 is SGDLS and CDR2 is YYNGEE. Supplemented by reference TRBV9 and TRBJ1-4, the full variable domain reads DSGVTQTPKHLITATGQRVTLRCSPRSGDLSVYWYQQSLDQGLQFLIQYYNGEERAKGNILERFSAQQFPDLHSELNLSSLELGDSALYFCASSVEGGSPNEKLFFGSGTQLSVL.

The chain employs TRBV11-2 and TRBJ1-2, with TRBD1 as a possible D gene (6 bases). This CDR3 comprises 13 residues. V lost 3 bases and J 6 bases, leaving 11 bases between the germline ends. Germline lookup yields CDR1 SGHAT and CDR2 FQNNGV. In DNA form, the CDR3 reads TGTGCCAGCAGCTTGGGGTCAGGGGATGGCTACACCTTC. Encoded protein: CASSLGSGDGYTF. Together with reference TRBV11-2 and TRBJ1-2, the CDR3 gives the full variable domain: EAGVAQSPRYKIIEKRQSVAFWCNPISGHATLYWYQQILGQGPKLLIQFQNNGVVDDSQLPKDRFSAERLKGVDSTLKIQPAKLEDSAVYLCASSLGSGDGYTFGSGTRLTVV.

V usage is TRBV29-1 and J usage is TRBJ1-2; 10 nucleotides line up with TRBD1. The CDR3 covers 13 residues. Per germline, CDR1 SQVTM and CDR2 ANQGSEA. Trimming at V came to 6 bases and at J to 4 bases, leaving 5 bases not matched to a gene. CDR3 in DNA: TGCAGCGTGGGGACAGGGGTCGGCTATGGCTACACCTTC. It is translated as CSVGTGVGYGYTF. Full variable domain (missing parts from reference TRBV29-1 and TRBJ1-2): SAVISQKPSRDICQRGTSLTIQCQVDSQVTMMFWYRQQPGQSLTLIATANQGSEATYESGFVIDKFPISRPNLTFSTLTVSNMSPEDSSIYLCSVGTGVGYGYTFGSGTRLTVV.

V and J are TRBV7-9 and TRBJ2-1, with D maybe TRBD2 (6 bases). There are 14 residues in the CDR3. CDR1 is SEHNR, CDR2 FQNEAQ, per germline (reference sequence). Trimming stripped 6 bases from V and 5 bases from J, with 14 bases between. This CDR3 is CASSWGTGDNEQFF. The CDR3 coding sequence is TGTGCCAGCAGTTGGGGGACGGGGGACAATGAGCAGTTCTTC.

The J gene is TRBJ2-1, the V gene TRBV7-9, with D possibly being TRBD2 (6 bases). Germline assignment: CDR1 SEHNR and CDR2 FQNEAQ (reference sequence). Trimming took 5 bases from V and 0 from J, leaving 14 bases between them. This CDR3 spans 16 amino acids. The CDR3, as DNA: TGTGCCAGCAGCCCTCGGGAGTCGAGCTCCTACAATGAGCAGTTCTTC. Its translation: CASSPRESSSYNEQFF.